Below, 23 T cell receptor beta chains from the same sample are listed, as sequenced in a study of T cell changes during pregnancy in multiple sclerosis. Profiling relied on immunoSEQ multiplex PCR, and the TCRdb table lists in-frame clones only, not all of them. The profile covers some 97,000 clones, with approximately 94% appearing a single time and roughly 0.9% taken by the ten largest. The sequencing here drew on peripheral blood, taken before pregnancy. The receptors were sampled from a female donor with multiple sclerosis, enrolled in a pregnancy study.

The CDR3 spells CASSTTTGNTEAFF. CDR3 nucleotide sequence: TGTGCCAGTAGTACAACCACAGGGAACACTGAAGCTTTCTTT. The J gene is TRBJ1-1, the V gene TRBV19; TRBD1 might be the D (5 bases). Germline V gene sequence: CDR1 LNHDA, CDR2 SQIVND (reference sequence). The CDR3 loop spans 14 amino acids. V was cut by 4 bases and J by 1 base, with 10 bases left in between. Full variable domain (outside the CDR3, taken from reference TRBV19 and TRBJ1-1): DGGITQSPKYLFRKEGQNVTLSCEQNLNHDAMYWYRQDPGQGLRLIYYSQIVNDFQKGDIAEGYSVSREKKESFPLTVTSAQKNPTAFYLCASSTTTGNTEAFFGQGTRLTVV.

This clone appeared once. The chain links TRBV19 to TRBJ1-2; 9 bases fit TRBD1. Trimming removed 7 bases from V and 4 bases from J; junction bases left unmatched: 13. The CDR3 length is 16 residues. The V gene's germline CDR1 is LNHDA and CDR2 SQIVND (reference sequence). The CDR3 DNA sequence: TGTGCCAGTATGCGAGGGACAGGGTATAAGAGCTATGGCTACACCTTC. It codes for CASMRGTGYKSYGYTF. The entire variable domain, with the rest obtained from reference TRBV19 and TRBJ1-2, is as follows: DGGITQSPKYLFRKEGQNVTLSCEQNLNHDAMYWYRQDPGQGLRLIYYSQIVNDFQKGDIAEGYSVSREKKESFPLTVTSAQKNPTAFYLCASMRGTGYKSYGYTFGSGTRLTVV.

The chain employs TRBV6-1 and TRBJ1-2; 7 positions match TRBD1. Germline CDR1 MNHNS, CDR2 SASEGT. CDR3 size: 13 residues. Trimming cost V 4 bases and J 3 bases; bases outside gene matches: 2. The DNA for the CDR3 is TGTGCCAGCAGTGCGGGGACAGACTATGGCTACACCTTC. Amino acids: CASSAGTDYGYTF.

The chain joins TRBV5-1 to TRBJ1-1; 8 bases agree with TRBD1. Losses at the gene ends were 0 bases for V and 4 bases for J; bases not matched to a gene: 5. The germline V gene encodes CDR1 SGHRS and CDR2 YFSETQ. The CDR3 extends over 15 amino acids. The CDR3 here is CASSLAAGGFTEAFF. Here the CDR3 DNA reads TGCGCCAGCAGCTTGGCGGCAGGGGGCTTCACTGAAGCTTTCTTT.

This clone has a handful of counts. The chain is built from TRBV30 and TRBJ1-5; 7 bases align to TRBD1. The germline CDR1 and CDR2 sequences are GTSNPN and SVGIG (reference sequence). The CDR3 is 13 residues long. V lost 1 base and J lost 8; bases outside the gene matches: 5. DNA for the CDR3: TGTGCCTGGAGTGGACAGGGTAGGGAGCCCCAGCATTTT. Protein product: CAWSGQGREPQHF.

The chain carries TRBV2 and TRBJ2-7; D is ambiguous. Trimming took 5 bases from V and 1 from J, leaving 6 bases between them. The CDR3 sequence is 12 residues long. Germline V gene sequence: CDR1 SNHLY, CDR2 FYNNEI. CDR3 coding DNA: TGTGCCAGCAGTTTACTGTCCTACGAGCAGTACTTC. Translated: CASSLLSYEQYF.

The V gene is TRBV2, the J gene TRBJ1-1; 9 bases match TRBD1. The germline V gene has CDR1 SNHLY and CDR2 FYNNEI. The V segment lost 8 bases and the J segment 4 bases; nucleotides outside the gene matches: 8. The CDR3 has 14 amino acids. In DNA, the CDR3 is TGTGCCAGCGCCGGGACAGGGAGGAGCACTGAAGCTTTCTTT. This sequence encodes CASAGTGRSTEAFF.

The rearrangement uses TRBV30 and TRBJ2-7; D possibly corresponds to TRBD2 (6 bases). Trimming left V 5 bases short and J 3 bases short, with 14 bases between. The CDR3 has 13 residues. CDR1 and CDR2 from the germline V gene are GTSNPN and SVGIG (reference sequence). Here the CDR3 DNA reads TGTGCCTGGGGTCCGGGACTGGTCTACGAGCAGTACTTC. Protein product: CAWGPGLVYEQYF.

The chain uses TRBV6-6 and TRBJ1-5; D perhaps matches TRBD1 (5 bases). Germline assignment: CDR1 MNHNY and CDR2 SVGAGI (reference sequence). This CDR3 contains 15 residues. V dropped 4 bases and J dropped 5 bases, with 15 bases sitting between them. The CDR3 DNA follows: TGTGCCAGCAGTTTTCGGCAGGGTGGGTATCAGCCCCAGCATTTT. Amino acid sequence: CASSFRQGGYQPQHF.

This clone was seen just once. The chain couples TRBV5-1 to TRBJ2-1; D unresolved. In germline, CDR1 is SGHRS, CDR2 YFSETQ. With 0 bases removed from V and 6 bases from J, the gap between germline ends came to 4 bases. The CDR3 runs to 12 residues. CDR3 in amino acids: CASSLERNEQFF. The CDR3 nucleotides are TGCGCCAGCAGCTTGGAGCGCAATGAGCAGTTCTTC. The full variable domain, with the rest looked up from reference TRBV5-1 and TRBJ2-1, is KAGVTQTPRYLIKTRGQQVTLSCSPISGHRSVSWYQQTPGQGLQFLFEYFSETQRNKGNFPGRFSGRQFSNSRSEMNVSTLELGDSALYLCASSLERNEQFFGPGTRLTVL.

This rearrangement joins TRBV30 to TRBJ2-7; possible D gene TRBD1, 6 bases. Germline assignment: CDR1 GTSNPN and CDR2 SVGIG (reference sequence). The CDR3 loop spans 17 amino acids. Trimming shortened V by 4 bases and J by 4 bases, and 26 bases separated the two germline ends. The CDR3 loop is CAWIADLSHRDPYEQYF. The CDR3 region has the DNA TGTGCCTGGATCGCGGACCTTTCTCACAGGGACCCATACGAGCAGTACTTC.

This clone is a singleton in its sample. This rearrangement joins TRBV29-1 to TRBJ2-1, with D maybe TRBD2 (7 bases). The V end lost 1 base, the J end lost 9 bases, and 16 bases lay between the germline ends. CDR3 size: 14 residues. Germline-derived CDR1 and CDR2 are SQVTM and ANQGSEA. The CDR3 reads CSVEGGEGGGEQFF. The CDR3 bases are TGCAGCGTTGAAGGGGGAGAGGGGGGGGGTGAGCAGTTCTTC.

The chain carries TRBV4-3 and TRBJ1-1; D is unresolved. V was trimmed by 1 base and J by 11 bases, leaving 20 bases between them. Germline loops: CDR1 LGHNA, CDR2 YSLEER. This CDR3 is 15 amino acids long. The CDR3 nucleotides are TGCGCCAGCAGCCAAGGGTTCGCAGATCGGGATGGGGCTTTCTTT. Protein product: CASSQGFADRDGAFF.

The CDR3 is CASSSLDRGTNTGELFF. CDR3 sequence (DNA): TGTGCCAGCAGCTCCTTAGACAGGGGGACGAACACCGGGGAGCTGTTTTTT. The rearrangement joins TRBV5-6 to TRBJ2-2; 9 bases line up with TRBD1. Unmatched junction bases numbered 6, after V lost 3 bases and J lost 0 bases. CDR3 length: 17 residues. CDR1 and CDR2 (germline): SGHDT, YYEEEE.

The V gene is TRBV18, the J gene TRBJ2-7; TRBD1 matches at 10 bases. V lost 4 bases, J lost 7 bases, and 16 bases stayed unmatched. The germline gives CDR1 KGHSH, CDR2 LQKENI. This CDR3 region has 17 residues. The CDR3 DNA sequence: TGTGCCAGCTCACTAAGACAGGGGGCGCGCTTTGAGTGGGAGCAGTACTTC. This sequence encodes CASSLRQGARFEWEQYF. The full variable domain, rest sourced from reference TRBV18 and TRBJ2-7, is NAGVMQNPRHLVRRRGQEARLRCSPMKGHSHVYWYRQLPEEGLKFMVYLQKENIIDESGMPKERFSAEFPKEGPSILRIQQVVRGDSAAYFCASSLRQGARFEWEQYFGPGTRLTVT.

This sequence joins TRBV10-3 and TRBJ2-1; 8 positions agree with TRBD2. This CDR3 has 18 residues. The J segment lost 1 base and the V segment lost 0 bases, leaving 8 bases of the junction unmatched. Per germline, CDR1 ENHRY and CDR2 SYGVKD. The CDR3: CAISESGSGSRSYNEQFF. CDR3 coding DNA: TGTGCCATCAGTGAGTCCGGCAGCGGGAGTAGGTCCTACAATGAGCAGTTCTTC.

This clone appeared once. This CDR3 reads CASSWDIYEQYF. Written as DNA, the CDR3 is TGTGCCAGCAGTTGGGACATATATGAGCAGTACTTC. V is TRBV6-6 and J is TRBJ2-7; possible D gene TRBD1, 6 bases. Trimming removed 4 bases at V and 7 bases at J, with 11 bases between. This CDR3 has 12 residues. Germline V lookup: CDR1 MNHNY, CDR2 SVGAGI (reference sequence).

The V call is TRBV5-1, the J call TRBJ1-2, with TRBD1 matching over 8 bases. Germline CDR1 SGHRS, CDR2 YFSETQ. There are 14 residues in the CDR3. Trimming cost V 0 bases and J 3 bases; bases outside gene matches: 1. The CDR3 DNA follows: TGCGCCAGCAGCTTGGACAGGGGGGACTATGGCTACACCTTC. Its translation: CASSLDRGDYGYTF.

This chain uses TRBV30 with TRBJ2-5; 9 positions agree with TRBD1. Germline values: CDR1 GTSNPN, CDR2 SVGIG (reference sequence). V was clipped by 2 bases and J by 5 bases; unmatched bases: 6. The CDR3 covers 14 residues. Here the CDR3 DNA reads TGTGCCTGGAGTAGACAGGGGGTAGGGGAGACCCAGTACTTC. Its translation: CAWSRQGVGETQYF.

This chain connects TRBV7-2 to TRBJ2-1; 8 bases agree with TRBD2. J lost 4 bases, V lost 8 bases, and 4 bases had no gene match. Germline assignment: CDR1 SGHTA and CDR2 FQGNSA. The CDR3 is 13 amino acids. The CDR3 region is CASGGRRYNEQFF. The CDR3 nucleotides read TGTGCCAGCGGCGGGAGGAGGTACAATGAGCAGTTCTTC.

J is TRBJ2-5 and V is TRBV30; D remains unclear. The end of the DNA fits TRBJ2-7 better, so the J call may be wrong. The germline V gene has CDR1 GTSNPN and CDR2 SVGIG (reference sequence). This CDR3 spans 12 amino acids. CDR3 residues: CAWTHSSYEQYF. The CDR3 DNA reads as TGTGCCTGGACCCATAGCTCCTACGAGCAGTACTTC.

The chain links TRBV11-2 to TRBJ2-5; maybe TRBD2 (5 bases). The CDR3 is made up of 14 amino acids. CDR1 and CDR2 from the germline V gene are SGHAT and FQNNGV. The V and J ends lost 2 bases and 4 bases respectively, with 11 bases between them. The CDR3 sequence: CASSLSAGGETQYF. In DNA, the CDR3 is TGTGCCAGCAGCTTAAGCGCGGGCGGAGAGACCCAGTACTTC. Variable domain in full (rest from reference TRBV11-2 and TRBJ2-5): EAGVAQSPRYKIIEKRQSVAFWCNPISGHATLYWYQQILGQGPKLLIQFQNNGVVDDSQLPKDRFSAERLKGVDSTLKIQPAKLEDSAVYLCASSLSAGGETQYFGPGTRLLVL.

DNA for the CDR3: TGTGCCAGCAGGACAGGGGTGAATCAGCCCCAGCATTTT. Translation gives CASRTGVNQPQHF. The chain joins TRBV6-5 to TRBJ1-5, with 8 bases lining up with TRBD1. After removal of 6 bases from V and 4 bases from J, the junction contained 2 bases not matched to a gene. This CDR3 spans 13 amino acids. Germline CDR1 MNHEY, CDR2 SVGAGI.